What follows are 19 T cell receptor beta chains derived from one specimen sequenced in a study of post-analysis software for immune sequencing data. Study outcomes and limitations: Comparison of patients with controls showed roughly five TRBV segments more frequent in patients, TRBV5-6, TRBV5-1 and TRBV20-1 among them.

These receptors are not linked to any known antigen. cDNA libraries for TCR beta contained unique molecular identifiers. TCRdb itself ran the PCR reads through MiXCR, one entry per CDR3 protein. The profile shows approximately 150,000 distinct CDR3 sequences, roughly 31% of them singletons. Input material: blood. These receptors were collected from a girl between 10 and 17 years old with multiple sclerosis.

As for this clonotype: This clone may be a read error of a much larger clone one base away. Because the CDR3's place on the DNA is in doubt, the DNA is left out and the CDR3 is given as listed by TCRdb. The rearrangement uses TRBV6-5 and TRBJ1-2; the table's D gene call, TRBD1, was not cross checked with the DNA. Germline V gives CDR1 MNHEY, CDR2 SVGAGI. The CDR3 is 14 residues long, counting both termini. The CDR3 loop reads CASSLTPFARGSTF.

The chain's CDR3 is CASSSPGGVGKQYF. The CDR3 nucleotides are TGTGCCAGCAGTTCCCCGGGGGGGGTCGGCAAGCAGTACTTC. The rearrangement links TRBV28 to TRBJ2-5, with 8 bases lining up with TRBD2. Germline CDR1 MDHEN, CDR2 SYDVKM. The CDR3 is made up of 14 amino acids. Losses at the gene ends were 4 bases for V and 11 bases for J; bases not matched to a gene: 12.

The chain has TRBV7-2 and TRBJ1-5; 9 nucleotides line up with TRBD1. Germline-derived CDR1 and CDR2 are SGHTA and FQGNSA. The CDR3 runs 14 residues. J was trimmed by 7 bases and V by 5 bases; bases with no gene match: 6. For the CDR3, the DNA is TGTGCCAGCAGCGACACAGGGGGCAGGCAGCCCCAGCATTTT. This gives the protein CASSDTGGRQPQHF.

Comments on this clonotype: This may come from a read error, since a much larger clone is one base off. This chain joins TRBV4-1 and TRBJ2-1; 10 nucleotides match TRBD2. Germline assignment: CDR1 MGHRA and CDR2 YSYEKL. V gave up 2 bases and J gave up 13 bases; unmatched junction bases: 20. CDR3 length: 18 residues. CDR3 protein: CASSQILTGLAGAETQFF. The CDR3 coding sequence is TGCGCCAGCAGCCAAATCCTAACTGGGCTAGCGGGAGCAGAGACCCAGTTCTTC.

On this clonotype itself: One base away lies a much larger clone, so this may be a sequencing read error. The genes are TRBV7-3 and TRBJ2-5; D might be TRBD2 (6 bases). The CDR3 covers 14 residues. The germline V gene has CDR1 SGHTA and CDR2 FQGTGA. V dropped 2 bases and J dropped 0 bases, with 7 bases sitting between them. CDR3 coding DNA: TGTGCCAGCAGCTTAGGGGGGTACCAAGAGACCCAGTACTTC. As protein: CASSLGGYQETQYF.

This clonotype was counted many times. V and J are TRBV29-1 and TRBJ1-2; D possibly corresponds to TRBD1 (5 bases). The CDR3 is 11 amino acids. Germline V gene sequence: CDR1 SQVTM, CDR2 ANQGSEA. Trimming removed 6 bases at V and 8 bases at J, with 13 bases between. CDR3 sequence reads: CSVRGGGGYTF. The CDR3 nucleotides are TGCAGCGTGCGGGGGGGTGGAGGCTACACCTTC.

To note about this clonotype: This may stem from a read error, because a much larger clone lies one nucleotide away. J is TRBJ2-5 and V is TRBV5-6; D might be TRBD1 (5 bases). Matching the DNA end better, TRBJ2-7 makes the J call doubtful. Germline CDR1 and CDR2: SGHDT and YYEEEE. The CDR3 contains 12 residues. The CDR3 nucleotides are TGTGCCGGCAGCTCGACAGAGTACGAGCAGTACTTC. It specifies CAGSSTEYEQYF.

The chain is built from TRBV20-1 and TRBJ1-3, with D tentatively TRBD1 (5 bases). Germline V gene lookup returns CDR1 DFQATT and CDR2 SNEGSKA (reference sequence). Trimming removed 3 bases from V and 4 bases from J, with 10 bases in between. The CDR3 contains 13 residues. As DNA, the CDR3 is TGCAGTGCTAGTGGGGGAGCCGGAAACACCATATATTTT. The encoded protein is CSASGGAGNTIYF.

In its sample, this clonotype was seen many times. The gene calls are TRBV6-1 and TRBJ2-1; 9 bases fit TRBD2. J was trimmed by 9 bases and V by 8 bases; bases with no gene match: 26. The CDR3 has 19 residues. The germline CDR1 and CDR2 sequences are MNHNS and SASEGT. The CDR3 region is CASPRELGSGRFTGSEQFF. CDR3 in DNA: TGTGCCAGCCCTCGGGAACTAGGGAGCGGGAGGTTCACAGGGAGTGAGCAGTTCTTC.

This clonotype was counted a few times. A much larger clone differs by one base, so this may be a read error. The rearrangement joins TRBV29-1 to TRBJ2-5; 9 positions match TRBD1. Germline CDR1 is SQVTM and CDR2 is ANQGSEA. There are 13 residues in the CDR3. Losses at the gene ends were 6 bases for V and 11 bases for J; bases not matched to a gene: 13. CDR3: CSVGQGWGDEQYF. The CDR3 bases are TGCAGCGTCGGACAGGGGTGGGGAGATGAGCAGTACTTC.

This clonotype came up many times. The chain carries TRBV5-1 and TRBJ2-7; the match to TRBD1 covers 7 bases. The CDR3 has 15 amino acids. Germline CDR1 SGHRS, CDR2 YFSETQ. V lost 0 bases and J lost 3; bases outside the gene matches: 6. CDR3: CASSLDDRAVYEQYF. For the CDR3, the DNA is TGCGCCAGCAGCTTGGACGACAGGGCAGTCTACGAGCAGTACTTC. The full variable domain, its missing parts supplied by reference TRBV5-1 and TRBJ2-7, is KAGVTQTPRYLIKTRGQQVTLSCSPISGHRSVSWYQQTPGQGLQFLFEYFSETQRNKGNFPGRFSGRQFSNSRSEMNVSTLELGDSALYLCASSLDDRAVYEQYFGPGTRLTVT.

A note on this clonotype: With a much larger clone just one base away, this may be a read error. The CDR3 DNA reads TGCGCCAGCTATCAGGATTCCTACGAGCAGTTCTTC. Translating it yields CASYQDSYEQFF. The rearrangement links TRBV5-1 to TRBJ2-1; D is unresolved. Germline CDR1 reads SGHRS; CDR2 reads YFSETQ. V lost 7 bases to trimming and J lost 10 bases, with 15 bases between them. The CDR3 covers 12 residues.

This clonotype was detected many times. This chain joins TRBV27 and TRBJ2-3; D perhaps matches TRBD1 (6 bases). The V gene's germline CDR1 is MNHEY and CDR2 SMNVEV (reference sequence). The CDR3 is 16 amino acids. Trimming removed 8 bases from V and 1 base from J, with 19 bases in between. In DNA form, the CDR3 reads TGTGCCAGCTATGGGGGTCCTTCAGGGGGCACAGATACGCAGTATTTT. Translation: CASYGGPSGGTDTQYF.

There are a few counts of this clonotype. CDR3 nucleotides: TGTGCCAGTAGTAGTACCAGCGGCAACAATGAGCAGTTCTTC. It specifies CASSSTSGNNEQFF. The chain has TRBV19 and TRBJ2-1, with a weak D call TRBD2 (5 bases). The CDR3 loop spans 14 amino acids. The V gene's germline CDR1 is LNHDA and CDR2 SQIVND (reference sequence). Trimming cost V 4 bases and J 5 bases, with 12 bases left between them.

Turning to this clonotype: At one end the junction does not follow the germline gene, possibly because of a read error. The genes are TRBV6-5 and TRBJ1-2; D may be TRBD1 (5 bases). Germline CDR1 and CDR2: MNHEY and SVGAGI. The length of the CDR3 is 13 residues. CDR3 sequence reads: CANSYDGGRDYTF. As DNA, the CDR3 is TGTGCCAACAGTTACGATGGGGGGAGAGACTACACCTTC.

With regard to this clonotype: Just one base apart from a much larger clone, this may be a read error. The chain carries TRBV20-1 and TRBJ2-1; TRBD2 matches 13 bases. CDR1 is DFQATT, CDR2 SNEGSKA, per germline (reference sequence). CDR3 size: 18 residues. CDR3 region: CSAREDTSGRASYDEQFF. The CDR3 DNA sequence: TGCAGTGCTAGAGAAGATACTAGCGGGAGGGCCTCCTACGATGAGCAGTTCTTC.

The chain recombines TRBV21-1 with TRBJ2-1. TRBV21-1 is termed a pseudogene. The CDR3 consists of 12 residues. As DNA, the CDR3 is TGTGCCAGCAAAATACGATCGGATGAGCAGTTCTTC. Translating gives CASKIRSDEQFF.

The V gene is TRBV5-1, the J gene TRBJ2-1, with 14 bases fitting TRBD2. The CDR3 extends over 18 amino acids. Unmatched junction bases numbered 10, after V lost 3 bases and J lost 5 bases. CDR1 and CDR2 from the germline V gene are SGHRS and YFSETQ. CDR3 nucleotides: TGCGCCAGCAGCTCCACGACTAGCGGGAGGGTTGTGGACAATGAGCAGTTCTTC. Protein product: CASSSTTSGRVVDNEQFF.

The V and J genes are TRBV28 and TRBJ1-2; D is possibly TRBD1 (6 bases). Germline values: CDR1 MDHEN, CDR2 SYDVKM. V shed 3 bases and J shed 4 bases, with 24 bases lying between them. The CDR3 is 18 amino acids. For the CDR3, the DNA is TGTGCCAGCAGTTTTAGTACGCAGGGGCGCATATGGATCTATGGCTACACCTTC. Amino acids: CASSFSTQGRIWIYGYTF.